This record concerns one T cell receptor (beta chain) sequence. Its antigen is still unknown. Scientists recovered RNA and DNA together from approximately 20-30 mg of unsorted bulk tissue. Surgical resection was used to treat these primary liver carcinoma patients. Five discrete regions of every tumor underwent sampling. This specimen comes from a study of tumor-infiltrating lymphocytes in primary liver carcinoma. Whole-study findings and limits: Tumor top-250-clone fraction significantly exceeded that of blood (p = 0.039). There were only about 7-24% of top clones found in all five tumor regions.

Synthesis of TCR beta cDNA was carried out from 450 to 500 ng total RNA with a constant-region primer. Amplification in three nested multiplex PCR rounds with slightly modified ARM-PCR gave rise to TCR beta libraries. For roughly 11 cycles apiece, the opening two PCR rounds ran with TRBV1-TRBV30 forward primers and a C-beta reverse primer. Via MiXCR, TCRdb re-called the multiplex PCR reads, giving one row per CDR3 protein. This table holds fewer than 90,000 distinct CDR3 sequences, roughly 72% found once. This CDR3 is 11 amino acids long. V lost 11 bases to trimming and J lost 13 bases, with 18 bases between them. The germline V gene encodes CDR1 MNHNY and CDR2 SVGAGI (reference sequence).

This receptor was taken from a middle-aged man with primary liver carcinoma and hepatitis B virus infection. The V call is TRBV6-6, the J call TRBJ2-1; no clear D gene. The sequenced sample was liver tumor tissue from sampling region 1. Sample subset: tumor region T1, superior pole. The CDR3 DNA reads as TGTGCCCCCTCCATGGAACTACCACAGTTCTTC. The encoded protein is CAPSMELPQFF.